These 3 T cell receptor beta chains originate from one sample sequenced in a study of blood T cell repertoires in COVID-19. Sequenced by immunoSEQ multiplex PCR; TCRdb stores in-frame clones only, minus some. The repertoire has around 30,000 clones, over 85% of them found once; the top ten carry about 8%. Sequenced material: peripheral blood. The receptors were sampled from a man between 65 and 85 years old with active or convalescent COVID-19.

The genes are TRBV18 and TRBJ2-2; perhaps TRBD2 as D (5 bases). The CDR3 has 16 amino acids. V was shortened by 8 bases and J by 0 bases, with 16 bases between the two germline ends. Germline-derived CDR1 and CDR2 are KGHSH and LQKENI. The CDR3 here is CASPKGGETNTGELFF. In nucleotides, the CDR3 is TGTGCCAGCCCAAAGGGTGGGGAGACGAACACCGGGGAGCTGTTTTTT.

A few counts support this clone. The V call is TRBV19, the J call TRBJ2-2; 10 positions agree with TRBD2. J lost 4 bases, V lost 11 bases, and 7 bases had no gene match. This CDR3 is 14 amino acids long. Germline V gene sequence: CDR1 LNHDA, CDR2 SQIVND (reference sequence). The CDR3 here is CASRTSGATGELFF. CDR3 in DNA: TGTGCCTCTCGGACTAGCGGAGCCACCGGGGAGCTGTTTTTT.

The chain joins TRBV5-1 to TRBJ2-1, with 7 bases aligning to TRBD2. V gave up 4 bases and J gave up 1 base; unmatched junction bases: 11. The CDR3 runs 17 residues. Germline values: CDR1 SGHRS, CDR2 YFSETQ. CDR3 protein: CASSHATGGGSYNEQFF. The CDR3, as DNA: TGCGCCAGCAGCCATGCTACGGGGGGAGGGTCCTACAATGAGCAGTTCTTC.